Presented here are 11 T cell receptor beta chains from one specimen sequenced in a study of blood T cell repertoires in COVID-19. Sequenced by immunoSEQ multiplex PCR; TCRdb stores in-frame clones only, minus some. The sample has about 110,000 clones, 70% to 85% seen once; the top ten hold 13% to 15%. The sequenced sample was peripheral blood. Source of these receptors: a woman aged 60-75 years with acute or convalescent COVID-19.

J is TRBJ2-5 and V is TRBV19; 11 bases match TRBD1. Trimming removed 4 bases from V and 5 bases from J; junction bases left unmatched: 6. CDR3 length equals 15 residues. Germline CDR1 is LNHDA and CDR2 is SQIVND (reference sequence). The CDR3 here is CASSTGQGARETQYF. The CDR3 DNA reads as TGTGCCAGTAGTACCGGACAGGGGGCACGGGAGACCCAGTACTTC.

The chain uses TRBV19 and TRBJ1-6; 9 positions match TRBD1. This CDR3 region has 14 residues. J gave up 8 bases and V 5 bases, and 4 bases lay outside the gene matches. Germline loops: CDR1 LNHDA, CDR2 SQIVND (reference sequence). CDR3 nucleotides: TGTGCCAGTAGTGAGGACAGGGGTTATTCACCCCTCCACTTT. Its protein is CASSEDRGYSPLHF.

This clone was recorded only once. The CDR3 DNA follows: TGTGCCAGCAGTGCGGACAGGACCTCCTACGAGCAGTACTTC. Translating it yields CASSADRTSYEQYF. This rearrangement joins TRBV2 to TRBJ2-7, with 7 bases identical to TRBD1. V was pared by 4 bases and J by 0 bases, with 3 bases of the junction left unmatched. Looked up from germline, CDR1 is SNHLY and CDR2 is FYNNEI. The CDR3 is made up of 14 amino acids. Full variable domain (missing parts from reference TRBV2 and TRBJ2-7): EPEVTQTPSHQVTQMGQEVILRCVPISNHLYFYWYRQILGQKVEFLVSFYNNEISEKSEIFDDQFSVERPDGSNFTLKIRSTKLEDSAMYFCASSADRTSYEQYFGPGTRLTVT.

The chain uses TRBV11-2 and TRBJ2-1; TRBD2 matches 11 bases. Trimming took 2 bases from V and 1 from J; bases not matched to a gene: 4. CDR1 is SGHAT, CDR2 FQNNGV, per germline. The CDR3 covers 17 residues. DNA of the CDR3: TGTGCCAGCAGCTTACTAGCGGGGGGCTCGTCCTACAATGAGCAGTTCTTC. This codes for CASSLLAGGSSYNEQFF.

The chain carries TRBV7-7 and TRBJ2-2, with D uncertain. The ends were cut back, 5 bases at V and 5 bases at J, with 21 bases in the middle. The germline CDR1 and CDR2 sequences are SSHAT and FNYEAQ (reference sequence). The CDR3 extends over 17 amino acids. The CDR3 is CASSHMGTNPWTGELFF. CDR3 nucleotides: TGTGCCAGCAGCCATATGGGCACCAACCCGTGGACCGGGGAGCTGTTTTTT.

The rearrangement joins TRBV6-5 to TRBJ2-7; TRBD1 agrees at 9 bases. V lost 9 bases to trimming and J lost 6 bases; unmatched junction nucleotides: 9. Germline V lookup: CDR1 MNHEY, CDR2 SVGAGI. This CDR3 has 13 amino acids. For the CDR3, the DNA is TGTGCCAGTGGGTGGGACAGGGCGGGCGAGCAGTACTTC. It specifies CASGWDRAGEQYF.

The gene calls are TRBV7-6 and TRBJ2-2, with 10 bases aligning to TRBD2. This CDR3 contains 19 residues. Germline trimming cut 1 base from V and 2 bases from J; bases unmatched to any gene: 10. The germline V gene encodes CDR1 SGHVS and CDR2 FNYEAQ. The CDR3 protein is CASSLVPPSGGVNTGELFF. CDR3 coding DNA: TGTGCCAGCAGCTTAGTTCCCCCTAGCGGGGGAGTTAACACCGGGGAGCTGTTTTTT.

The rearrangement uses TRBV2 and TRBJ2-7; D remains ambiguous. The germline gives CDR1 SNHLY, CDR2 FYNNEI. V was cut by 6 bases and J by 0 bases, with 12 bases left in between. The CDR3 loop spans 14 amino acids. CDR3 bases: TGTGCCAGCAGGAATGGAGTAAGCTCCTACGAGCAGTACTTC. Its protein is CASRNGVSSYEQYF.

This chain uses TRBV18 with TRBJ2-7; 8 bases are shared with TRBD1. The CDR3 extends over 13 amino acids. V dropped 6 bases and J dropped 5; count of bases not matched to a gene: 6. Germline V gives CDR1 KGHSH, CDR2 LQKENI. The CDR3 is CASSPDREHEQYF. CDR3 DNA: TGTGCCAGCTCGCCGGACAGGGAACACGAGCAGTACTTC.

This chain connects TRBV18 to TRBJ2-3, with 8 bases identical to TRBD2. This CDR3 has 14 amino acids. CDR1 and CDR2 from the germline V gene are KGHSH and LQKENI. J lost 3 bases, V lost 6 bases, and 5 bases had no gene match. The CDR3 region is CASSPGTRTDTQYF. The CDR3 DNA reads TGTGCCAGCTCCCCAGGGACTAGGACAGATACGCAGTATTTT.

The V gene is TRBV15, the J gene TRBJ2-3; no clear D. Trimming took off 5 bases at V and 4 bases at J, with 10 bases between the two ends. The CDR3 is made up of 13 amino acids. Germline values: CDR1 LNHNV, CDR2 YYDKDF (reference sequence). The CDR3 DNA reads as TGTGCCACCAGCCTAGAGCGTCCAGATACGCAGTATTTT. It encodes CATSLERPDTQYF.